Described below is a single T cell receptor beta chain sequence and its context. These data originate in a study of blood T cell repertoires in COVID-19. Whole-study context: The United States, Italy and Spain provided the acute and convalescent COVID-19 samples. Nucleic acid was either cDNA or gDNA, and it came from T cells, B-cell-depleted T cells, or PBMCs.

The germline gives CDR1 LGHDT, CDR2 YNNKEL (reference sequence). J lost 4 bases, V lost 1 base, and 4 bases had no gene match. The CDR3 runs 16 residues. Original analysis: Reference gene primer amplification yielded estimated nucleated cell counts. Libraries were prepared by immunoSEQ multiplex PCR; TCRdb keeps only in-frame clonotypes and omits some of them. V and J calls plus clone size are reproduced from that table; the DNA served to infer D and trimming. This table holds around 200,000 clones, around 90% found once. Sequencing used peripheral blood. The receptor's source is a man aged 35-49 years with active or convalescent COVID-19. The chain uses TRBV3-1 (or the pseudogene TRBV3-2) and TRBJ2-2, with TRBD2 identical over 9 bases. The CDR3: CASSQVGGGATGELFF. CDR3 coding DNA: TGTGCCAGCAGCCAAGTCGGCGGGGGGGCCACCGGGGAGCTGTTTTTT.